The clone carrying this T cell receptor (beta chain) showed up just once. The V end lost 1 base, the J end lost 7 bases, and 10 bases lay between the germline ends. There are 13 residues in the CDR3. Per germline, CDR1 PRHDT and CDR2 FYEKMQ (reference sequence). Together with a sample-barcoded 5' primer, a J-beta primer mix was included in a second PCR lasting roughly 6 to 12 cycles. TCRdb reprocessed the 5' RACE reads via MiXCR and lists one record per CDR3 protein. The sample includes 2 million or so distinct CDR3 sequences, about 50% of them seen just once. The data were obtained in a study of blood T cells in healthy people across ages. The extraction recovered at least 5.5 micrograms of total RNA per sample.

The sample was blood. The sequence came from a woman aged 40 to 50 in good health. The chain links TRBV13 to TRBJ1-2; D gene ambiguous. CDR3 sequence: CASSLAGVSGYTF. CDR3 sequence (DNA): TGTGCCAGCAGCTTAGCTGGGGTCAGTGGCTACACCTTC.